Described below is a single TCR beta chain sequence and its context. This clonotype was seen at least ten times. Its antigen remains undetermined. Base qualities were left out, and no much larger clone turns up one base away. According to the study, the label for this sample's treatment or condition signals: alpha-V12: anti-TRBV12 scFv linked to anti-CD3 scFv. T cells were expanded from blood mononuclear cells with anti-CD3 antibody OKT3 or CD3/CD28 Dynabeads for around three days. The anti-TRBV12 bispecific sample came from a coculture of Jurkat leukemia cells with normal T cells, compared against an anti-CD19 bispecific control coculture. The expanded T cells were grown in RPMI 1640 containing about 10% fetal bovine serum, recombinant human IL-2 (roughly 97 IU/ml) and IL-7 (around 5 ng/ml). Each coculture contained 5 x 10^4 normal T cells, 5 x 10^4 target cells and bispecific antibody in roughly 100 ul and was incubated for about 15 hours at 37 degrees C. Every bispecific antibody was made of two single-chain variable fragments expressed in a single-chain diabody format with a His tag. Healthy human donors supplied the effector T cells, with peripheral blood mononuclear cells isolated from leukapheresis samples using Ficoll density gradient centrifugation.

The sample originates from a study of beta chain bispecific antibodies for T cell cancers (dated by TCRdb to the early 2020s). For context, the study as a whole: Healthy donor T cells were cocultured with T cell leukemia lines and bispecific antibodies, and TRBV sequencing of the surviving cells was then used to measure how much each TRBV family was depleted. Jurkat cells expressed surface TRBV12 (TRBV12-3), and HPB-ALL cells expressed surface TRBV5-5.

The junction shows trimming of 4 bases on V and 4 bases on J, and the gene matches do not reach 3 bases of it. Based on the germline V gene, the CDR1 and CDR2 sequences are SGHAT and FQNNGV. Reading from cysteine to phenylalanine, the CDR3 counts 15 amino acids. Just CDR3 DNA is preserved here, 45 bases in frame from base 1. General conclusions and limits of the study: Relative to anti-CD19, exposure to anti-TRBV12 lowered the TRBV12-3 share of total TRBV signal by 97% to 99%, while TRBV12-4 dropped by 30% to 40%, a change that was not significant. The TRBV-directed bispecific antibodies appeared to leave every TRBV family member untouched except the targeted genes and the closely related ones. Cross-reactivity of the anti-TRBV5-5 antibody with TRBV5-6 was attributed to high sequence similarity between the two genes. Every sequenced sample was a mix of normal T cells and leukemia cell line cells, and most of the targeted TRBV signal originated from the leukemia cells instead of the normal T cells.

Unique molecular identifier barcodes were built into the libraries and used for clonotype quantification. Qiagen AllPrep DNA/RNA Micro kits were used to isolate total RNA, and an Agilent TapeStation was used to check RNA quality. TCR beta libraries were built by 5' RACE: cDNA synthesis followed by two PCR steps using TCR beta constant-region gene-specific primers. An Illumina MiSeq platform was used to sequence the TCR beta libraries. The original pipeline was this. MIGEC, MiXCR and VDJtools were used for read processing. Clonotype frequency was calculated as the fraction of unique molecular identifiers assigned to a given clonotype among all unique molecular identifiers in the sample. Nonfunctional TRBV genes listed as pseudogenes or open reading frames in IMGT, such as TRBV1, TRBV12-1 and TRBV21, were excluded. TCRdb cleaned the public reads at Q25 with fastp, built clones with MiXCR and kept in-frame beta chains. CDR3 protein duplicates are merged, each entry listing the most common genes and DNA. V and J calls and clone size were set by TCRdb, not the authors. In all, the sample holds roughly 19,000 distinct CDR3 sequences, and approximately 1.9% of those were seen once. The top ten constitute 5.2% of the sample.

The rearranged segments are TRBV11-2 and TRBJ2-1, with TRBD2 identical over 11 junction bases. The TCR comes from a human donor in good health. Some clones in this sample may be carry-over from other donors' samples. This specimen was healthy donor T cells cultured with leukemia cells, taken from a culture containing a bispecific antibody targeting TCR Vbeta12. The encoded CDR3 is CASSSGLAEYNEQFF. The DNA sequence is as follows: TGTGCCAGCAGCTCGGGACTAGCGGAGTACAATGAGCAGTTCTTC.